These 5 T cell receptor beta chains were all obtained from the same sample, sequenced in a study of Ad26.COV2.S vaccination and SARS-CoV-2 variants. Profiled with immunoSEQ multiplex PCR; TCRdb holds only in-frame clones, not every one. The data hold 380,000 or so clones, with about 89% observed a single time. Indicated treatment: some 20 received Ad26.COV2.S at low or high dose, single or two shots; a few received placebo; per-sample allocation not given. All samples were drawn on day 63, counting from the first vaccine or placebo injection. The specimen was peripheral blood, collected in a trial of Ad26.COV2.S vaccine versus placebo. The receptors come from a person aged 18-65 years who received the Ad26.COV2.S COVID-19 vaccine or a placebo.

The DNA for the CDR3 is TGTGCCAGCAGCCCCAGGAGGGGGGAGACCCAGTACTTC. Encoded protein: CASSPRRGETQYF. The V and J genes are TRBV12-3 or TRBV12-4 and TRBJ2-5, with D tentatively TRBD1 or TRBD2 (6 bases each). Trimming took off 6 bases at V and 5 bases at J, with 13 bases between the two ends. CDR3 length equals 13 residues.

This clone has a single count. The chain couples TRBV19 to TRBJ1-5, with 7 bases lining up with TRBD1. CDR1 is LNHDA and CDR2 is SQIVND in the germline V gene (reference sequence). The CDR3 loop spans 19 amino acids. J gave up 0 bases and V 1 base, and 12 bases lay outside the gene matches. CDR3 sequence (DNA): TGTGCCAGTAGTATAGCCCGCCCGACAGGGCTATATAGCAATCAGCCCCAGCATTTT. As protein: CASSIARPTGLYSNQPQHF.

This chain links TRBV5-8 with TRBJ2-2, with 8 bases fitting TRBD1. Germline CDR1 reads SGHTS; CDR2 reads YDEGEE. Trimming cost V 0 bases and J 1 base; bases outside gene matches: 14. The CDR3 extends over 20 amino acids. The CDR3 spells CASSLDDRGIPLRNTGELFF. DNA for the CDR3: TGTGCCAGCAGCTTGGATGACAGGGGCATCCCTTTGAGGAACACCGGGGAGCTGTTTTTT.

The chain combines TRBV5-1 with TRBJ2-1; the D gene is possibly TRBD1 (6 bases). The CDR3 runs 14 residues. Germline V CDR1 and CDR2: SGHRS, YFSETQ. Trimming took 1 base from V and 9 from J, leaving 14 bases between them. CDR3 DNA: TGCGCCAGCAGCTTGACTACAGGGTACGGTGAGCAGTTCTTC. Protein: CASSLTTGYGEQFF.

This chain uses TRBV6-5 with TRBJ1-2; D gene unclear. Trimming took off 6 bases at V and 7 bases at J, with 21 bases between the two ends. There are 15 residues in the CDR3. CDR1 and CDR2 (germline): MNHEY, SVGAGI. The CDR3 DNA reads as TGTGCCAGCAGGGGCGAGGACGGACCCAGCGGTGGCTACACCTTC. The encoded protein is CASRGEDGPSGGYTF.